This T cell receptor beta chain was recovered during a study of identical twins. In TCRdb, the 5' RACE reads were re-called with MiXCR into one record per CDR3 protein. The table includes some 790,000 distinct CDR3 sequences, 15% to 20% detected once. V was trimmed by 7 bases and J by 7 bases, leaving 21 bases between them. This CDR3 region has 15 residues. These sequences were also reported in another study, on T cells expressing NK-cell markers. From that paper: In the group of eight sequenced donors, seven were HCMV-seropositive and one was seronegative. Sorting of alpha-beta TCR T cells alone was achieved in several experiments with an anti-gamma-delta TCR antibody. In a group of 5 to 7 donors, dominant NKG2C+ clonotypes represented 1.0-7.0% of CD8+ T cells.

The gene calls are TRBV12-3 or TRBV12-4 and TRBJ2-3, with D perhaps matching TRBD2 (5 bases). This receptor was taken from a woman younger than 30 in good health. The sequencing input was PBMCs. The CDR3 is CASKPAGMRRHTQYF. Here the CDR3 DNA reads TGTGCCAGCAAACCTGCCGGGATGCGGCGGCATACGCAGTATTTT.